One TCR beta chain is described in this entry. This specimen belongs to a study of blood T cell repertoires in COVID-19. Germline values: CDR1 MNHEY, CDR2 SMNVEV (reference sequence). CDR3 length: 14 residues. V lost 4 bases, J lost 4 bases, and 11 bases lay in between. Generated by immunoSEQ multiplex PCR, the TCRdb table keeps only in-frame clones and is missing some. This sample has tens of thousands of clones, with 74% found just once. V is TRBV27 and J is TRBJ2-1; D is perhaps TRBD2 (5 bases). The sequence came from a woman of 80 years or more with acute or convalescent COVID-19. The specimen was peripheral blood. The CDR3 sequence is CASSSSQWYNEQFF. The CDR3 DNA reads TGTGCCAGCAGTTCTAGCCAGTGGTACAATGAGCAGTTCTTC.